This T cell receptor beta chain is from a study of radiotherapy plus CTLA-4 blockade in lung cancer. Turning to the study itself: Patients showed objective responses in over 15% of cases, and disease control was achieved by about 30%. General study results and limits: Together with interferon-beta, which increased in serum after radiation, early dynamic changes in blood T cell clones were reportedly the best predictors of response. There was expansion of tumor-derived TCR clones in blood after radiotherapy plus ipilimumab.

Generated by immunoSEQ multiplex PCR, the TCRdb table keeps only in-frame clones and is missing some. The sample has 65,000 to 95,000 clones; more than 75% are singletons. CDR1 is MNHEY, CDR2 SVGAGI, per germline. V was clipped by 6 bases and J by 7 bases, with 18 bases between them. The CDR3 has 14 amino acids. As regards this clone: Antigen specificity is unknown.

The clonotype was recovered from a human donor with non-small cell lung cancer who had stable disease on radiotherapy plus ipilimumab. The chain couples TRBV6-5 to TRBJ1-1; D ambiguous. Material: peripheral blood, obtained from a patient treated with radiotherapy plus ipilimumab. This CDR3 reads CASSPRGNDGEAFF. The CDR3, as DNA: TGTGCCAGCAGCCCGCGGGGAAACGATGGTGAAGCTTTCTTT.